This T cell receptor (beta chain) comes out of a study of early T cells in non-severe SARS-CoV-2 infection (dated by TCRdb to the early 2020s). The study in broad terms: Bulk RNA from unsorted whole blood was used for TCR sequencing, so alpha and beta chains could not be paired. General conclusions and limits of the study: VDJdb matching was skewed toward anti-spike CD8 responses and likely underestimated virus-specific expansions by missing private and CD4 specificities.

The library was made by 5' RACE. The instrument was a NextSeq 500. In the TCR library protocol, unique molecular identifiers were attached to individual cDNA molecules to correct for PCR bias and sequencing error. Both TCR alpha and beta chains were sequenced, and tight co-correlation was observed between alpha and beta sequence abundances in each sample. In the paper's pipeline: Decombinator V4 was used to annotate TCR sequences for V gene, J gene and CDR3. TCRs were defined as expanded if a significant change between any two time points was detected under a Poisson model with p below 0.0001. TCR abundances were normalised to the total number of TCRs sequenced per sample and were expressed as counts per million. MAIT TCRs were defined by TRAV1-2 paired with TRAJ12, TRAJ20 or TRAJ33, and iNKT TCRs by TRAV10 paired with TRAJ18. VDJdb, accessed on 1 November 2021, was searched for TCRs annotated for CMV, EBV and SARS-CoV-2, and TCRs annotated for more than one antigen were excluded. TCRdb reprocessing: public reads trimmed at Q25 with fastp, clones called with MiXCR, in-frame beta chains kept. Rows with one shared CDR3 protein collapse into an entry with the most common genes and DNA. The V and J calls and clone size are TCRdb's, not the authors'. The sample yields about 52,000 distinct CDR3 sequences; 7% to 9% were counted once. The leading ten clones occupy 9.4% of the sample.

This clonotype was observed many times. Its specific antigen is unknown. No qualities accompany the bases; no much larger clone lies one base away. A case-control design nested within a healthcare worker cohort in London, UK, was used, with weekly nasopharyngeal swab PCR tests and blood sampling performed. Healthcare workers were enrolled in the week of the UK lockdown, from 23 to 31 March 2020, and were followed every week for up to roughly 16 weeks. CDR1 MDHEN and CDR2 SYDVKM were looked up in the germline V gene. Relative to germline, V is 7 bases shorter and J is 7 bases shorter, with 11 bases between their ends. From the cysteine through the phenylalanine, the CDR3 covers 12 amino acids. Only the CDR3 region is kept as DNA, spanning 36 bases read in frame from base 1.

Recombination linked TRBV28 to TRBJ2-4, with a tentative D gene TRBD2 over 6 matching bases. The specimen was whole blood. This clonotype was obtained from an adult who was a healthcare worker with PCR-confirmed SARS-CoV-2 infection or an uninfected control (not recorded which). The CDR3 in this case is CASIGRGNIQYF. The sequenced DNA: TGTGCCAGCATCGGCCGGGGGAACATTCAGTACTTC.